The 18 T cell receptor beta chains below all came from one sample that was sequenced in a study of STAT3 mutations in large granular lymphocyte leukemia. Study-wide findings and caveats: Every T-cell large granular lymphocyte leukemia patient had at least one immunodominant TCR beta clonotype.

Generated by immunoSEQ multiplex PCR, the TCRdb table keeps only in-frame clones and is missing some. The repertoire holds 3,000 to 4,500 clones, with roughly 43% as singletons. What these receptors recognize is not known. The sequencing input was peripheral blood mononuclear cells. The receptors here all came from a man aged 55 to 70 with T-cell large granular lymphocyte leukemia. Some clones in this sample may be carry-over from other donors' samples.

The CDR3 loop reads CSVDSGGRETQYF. The CDR3 DNA sequence: TGCAGCGTTGATTCAGGGGGCAGGGAGACCCAGTACTTC. The V call is TRBV29-1, the J call TRBJ2-5, with 8 bases that match TRBD1. V lost 3 bases, J lost 5 bases, and 5 bases stayed unmatched. Per the germline V gene, CDR1 is SQVTM and CDR2 is ANQGSEA. This CDR3 is built from 13 residues.

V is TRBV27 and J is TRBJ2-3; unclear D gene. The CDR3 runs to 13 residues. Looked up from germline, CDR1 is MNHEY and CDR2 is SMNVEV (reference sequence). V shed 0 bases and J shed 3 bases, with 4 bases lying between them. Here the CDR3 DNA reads TGTGCCAGCAGTTTATCGAGTACAGATACGCAGTATTTT. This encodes CASSLSSTDTQYF.

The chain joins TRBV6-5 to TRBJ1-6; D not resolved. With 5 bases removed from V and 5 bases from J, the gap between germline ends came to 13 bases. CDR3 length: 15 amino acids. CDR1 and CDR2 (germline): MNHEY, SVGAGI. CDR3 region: CASSTTDPHNSPLHF. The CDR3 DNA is TGTGCCAGCAGTACAACAGATCCCCATAATTCACCCCTCCACTTT.

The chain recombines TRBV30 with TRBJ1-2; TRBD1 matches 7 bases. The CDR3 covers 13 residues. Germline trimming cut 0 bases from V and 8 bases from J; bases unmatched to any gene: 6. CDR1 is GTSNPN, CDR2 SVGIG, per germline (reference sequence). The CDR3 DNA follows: TGTGCCTGGAGTGTACAGGGGCTGTACGGCTACACCTTC. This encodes CAWSVQGLYGYTF.

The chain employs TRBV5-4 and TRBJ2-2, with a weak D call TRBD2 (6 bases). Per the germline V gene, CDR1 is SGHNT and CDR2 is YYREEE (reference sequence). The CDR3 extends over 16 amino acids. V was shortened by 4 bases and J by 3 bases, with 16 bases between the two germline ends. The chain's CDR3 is CASSQARDLDTGELFF. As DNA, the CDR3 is TGTGCCAGCAGCCAAGCCCGGGACTTAGACACCGGGGAGCTGTTTTTT. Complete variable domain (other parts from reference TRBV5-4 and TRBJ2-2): ETGVTQSPTHLIKTRGQQVTLRCSSQSGHNTVSWYQQALGQGPQFIFQYYREEENGRGNFPPRFSGLQFPNYSSELNVNALELDDSALYLCASSQARDLDTGELFFGEGSRLTVL.

The CDR3 loop reads CASSSHLVDSKNIQYF. The CDR3, as DNA: TGTGCCAGCAGTTCACACCTTGTGGATTCCAAAAACATTCAGTACTTC. The chain joins TRBV28 to TRBJ2-4; D uncertain. Germline lookup yields CDR1 MDHEN and CDR2 SYDVKM. The CDR3 is 16 amino acids. V gave up 4 bases and J gave up 2 bases, with 15 bases separating them. The full variable domain, with the rest looked up from reference TRBV28 and TRBJ2-4, is DVKVTQSSRYLVKRTGEKVFLECVQDMDHENMFWYRQDPGLGLRLIYFSYDVKMKEKGDIPEGYSVSREKKERFSLILESASTNQTSMYLCASSSHLVDSKNIQYFGAGTRLSVL.

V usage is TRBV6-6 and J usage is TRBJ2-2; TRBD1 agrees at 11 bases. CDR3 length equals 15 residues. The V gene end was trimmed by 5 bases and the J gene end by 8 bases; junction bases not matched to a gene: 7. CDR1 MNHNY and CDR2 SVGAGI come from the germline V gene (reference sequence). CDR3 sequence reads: CASSGQGALGGELFF. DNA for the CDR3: TGTGCCAGCAGTGGACAGGGGGCCCTGGGTGGGGAGCTGTTTTTT.

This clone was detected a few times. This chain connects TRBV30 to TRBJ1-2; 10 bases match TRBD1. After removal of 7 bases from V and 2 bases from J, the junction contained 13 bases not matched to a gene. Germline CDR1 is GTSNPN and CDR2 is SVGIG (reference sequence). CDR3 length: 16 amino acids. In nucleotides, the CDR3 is TGTGCCTTTAAAGGGGACAGGGGCGTCTCGAACTATGGCTACACCTTC. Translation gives CAFKGDRGVSNYGYTF.

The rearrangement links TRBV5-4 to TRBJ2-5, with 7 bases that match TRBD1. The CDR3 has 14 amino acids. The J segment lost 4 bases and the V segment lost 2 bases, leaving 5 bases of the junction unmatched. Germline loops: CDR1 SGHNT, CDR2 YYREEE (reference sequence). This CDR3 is CASSFGTVGETQYF. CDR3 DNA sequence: TGTGCCAGCAGCTTCGGGACAGTAGGAGAGACCCAGTACTTC.

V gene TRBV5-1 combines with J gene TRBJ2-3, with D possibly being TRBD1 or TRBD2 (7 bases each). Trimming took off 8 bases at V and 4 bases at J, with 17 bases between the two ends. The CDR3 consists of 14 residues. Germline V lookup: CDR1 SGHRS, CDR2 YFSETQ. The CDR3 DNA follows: TGCGCCAGTCGGCCAGGGGGGGCGGCAGATACGCAGTATTTT. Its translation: CASRPGGAADTQYF.

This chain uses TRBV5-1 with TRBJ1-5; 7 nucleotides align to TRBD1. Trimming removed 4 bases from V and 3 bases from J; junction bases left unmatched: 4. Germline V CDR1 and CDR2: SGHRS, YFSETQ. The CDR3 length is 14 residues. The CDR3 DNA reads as TGCGCCAGCAGCGCCGGGACAGACAATCAGCCCCAGCATTTT. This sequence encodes CASSAGTDNQPQHF.

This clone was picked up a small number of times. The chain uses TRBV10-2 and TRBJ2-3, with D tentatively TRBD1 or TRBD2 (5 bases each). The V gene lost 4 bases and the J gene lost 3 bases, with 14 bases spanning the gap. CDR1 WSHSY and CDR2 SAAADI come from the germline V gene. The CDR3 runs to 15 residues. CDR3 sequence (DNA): TGCGCCAGCAGTGTATGGGGGAGTAATACAGATACGCAGTATTTT. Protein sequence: CASSVWGSNTDTQYF.

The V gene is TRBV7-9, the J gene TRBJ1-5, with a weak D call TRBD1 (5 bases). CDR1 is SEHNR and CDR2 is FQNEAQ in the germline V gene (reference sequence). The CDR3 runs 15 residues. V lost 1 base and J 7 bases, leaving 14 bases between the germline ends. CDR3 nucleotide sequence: TGTGCCAGCAGCTTAGGGACAACGGCCCAGCAGCCCCAGCATTTT. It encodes CASSLGTTAQQPQHF. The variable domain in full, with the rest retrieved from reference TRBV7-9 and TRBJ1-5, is DTGVSQNPRHKITKRGQNVTFRCDPISEHNRLYWYRQTLGQGPEFLTYFQNEAQLEKSRLLSDRFSAERPKGSFSTLEIQRTEQGDSAMYLCASSLGTTAQQPQHFGDGTRLSIL.

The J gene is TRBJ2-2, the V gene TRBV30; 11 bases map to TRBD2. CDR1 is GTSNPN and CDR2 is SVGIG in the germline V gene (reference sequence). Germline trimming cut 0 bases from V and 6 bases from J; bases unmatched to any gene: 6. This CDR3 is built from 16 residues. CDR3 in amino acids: CAWSVGTSGRPGELFF. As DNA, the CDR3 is TGTGCCTGGAGTGTGGGAACTAGCGGGAGACCCGGGGAGCTGTTTTTT.

As DNA, the CDR3 is TGTGCCAGCTCACCACAGATCGGGGGAAATGAGCAGTTCTTC. Translated, it gives CASSPQIGGNEQFF. The chain recombines TRBV18 with TRBJ2-1; D possibly corresponds to TRBD2 (6 bases). Germline CDR1 is KGHSH and CDR2 is LQKENI. Trimming left V 1 base short and J 7 bases short, with 11 bases between. The CDR3 sequence is 14 residues long.

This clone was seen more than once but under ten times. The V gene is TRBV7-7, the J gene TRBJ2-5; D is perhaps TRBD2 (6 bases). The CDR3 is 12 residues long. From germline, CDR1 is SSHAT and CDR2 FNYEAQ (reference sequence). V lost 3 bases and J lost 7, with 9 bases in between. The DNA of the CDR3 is TGTGCCAGCAGCTTTGAGGGAGGGACCCAGTACTTC. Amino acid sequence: CASSFEGGTQYF.

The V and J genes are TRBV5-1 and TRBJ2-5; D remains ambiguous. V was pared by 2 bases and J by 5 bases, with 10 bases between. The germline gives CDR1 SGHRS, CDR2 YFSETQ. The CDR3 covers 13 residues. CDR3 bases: TGCGCCAGCAGCTTAGGGCAAGGGGAGACCCAGTACTTC. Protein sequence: CASSLGQGETQYF.

The CDR3 DNA is TGTGCCAGCCGCCGCCGGGGGGAGCAGTTCTTC. Protein sequence: CASRRRGEQFF. V usage is TRBV6-5 and J usage is TRBJ2-1, with D perhaps matching TRBD2 (6 bases). Germline V lookup: CDR1 MNHEY, CDR2 SVGAGI. The CDR3 has 11 residues. Trimming cost V 8 bases and J 10 bases, with 12 bases left between them.